The 10 T cell receptor beta chains below come from one sample, sequenced in a study of cytomegalovirus exposure and HLA in healthy donors. This PCR relied on a set of 60 Vbeta primers and 13 Jbeta primers. The assay was immunoSEQ multiplex PCR, and TCRdb's table has in-frame clones only and misses some. Of roughly 180,000 clones in the sample, roughly 9.5% were seen once. Sequencing was performed on PBMCs. These TCRs come from a woman in her twenties or thirties in good health and CMV-seropositive.

This clone turned up a few times. This chain's CDR3 is CASSQDRRLGSPFSGELFF. The CDR3, as DNA: TGCGCCAGCAGCCAAGATAGACGATTGGGCTCCCCATTTAGCGGGGAGCTGTTTTTT. The chain links TRBV4-1 to TRBJ2-2; D gene unclear. The length of the CDR3 is 19 residues. Germline-derived CDR1 and CDR2 are MGHRA and YSYEKL. The V end lost 0 bases, the J end lost 7 bases, and 24 bases lay between the germline ends.

This clone was picked up a small number of times. The chain uses TRBV11-2 and TRBJ2-1, with 12 bases identical to TRBD2. CDR1 and CDR2 from the germline V gene are SGHAT and FQNNGV. Unmatched junction bases numbered 8, after V lost 1 base and J lost 10 bases. The CDR3 loop spans 16 amino acids. The CDR3 is CASSLGRLAGAREQFF. The CDR3 nucleotides read TGTGCCAGCAGCTTAGGCCGACTAGCGGGAGCAAGAGAGCAGTTCTTC.

This chain joins TRBV7-9 and TRBJ1-1, with unresolved D. The germline CDR1 and CDR2 sequences are SEHNR and FQNEAQ (reference sequence). Trimming removed 1 base from V and 3 bases from J, with 9 bases in between. This CDR3 comprises 14 residues. The CDR3 reads CASSLVGGDTEAFF. The DNA of the CDR3 is TGTGCCAGCAGCTTAGTTGGCGGGGACACTGAAGCTTTCTTT. The full variable domain, rest sourced from reference TRBV7-9 and TRBJ1-1, is DTGVSQNPRHKITKRGQNVTFRCDPISEHNRLYWYRQTLGQGPEFLTYFQNEAQLEKSRLLSDRFSAERPKGSFSTLEIQRTEQGDSAMYLCASSLVGGDTEAFFGQGTRLTVV.

Only a few counts were recorded for this clone. The chain carries TRBV6-4 and TRBJ2-1, with TRBD2 matching 10 bases. The V and J ends lost 7 bases and 6 bases, in that order; junction bases with no gene match: 6. The CDR3 runs 14 residues. Germline V CDR1 and CDR2: MRHNA, SNTAGT. CDR3 sequence: CASNRLAGVNEQFF. The CDR3 bases are TGTGCCAGCAACCGACTAGCGGGCGTCAATGAGCAGTTCTTC.

This chain links TRBV6-4 with TRBJ1-2, with a tentative D call TRBD1 (5 bases). The CDR3 runs 15 residues. Germline lookup yields CDR1 MRHNA and CDR2 SNTAGT. Trimming stripped 4 bases from V and 5 bases from J, with 17 bases between. The CDR3 loop reads CASSAGPGRYYGYTF. CDR3 DNA sequence: TGTGCCAGCAGTGCCGGCCCAGGGCGCTATTATGGCTACACCTTC.

The J gene is TRBJ2-7, the V gene TRBV5-1; 8 positions match TRBD1. V lost 2 bases, J lost 0 bases, and 10 bases stayed unmatched. The CDR3 runs to 17 residues. Germline loops: CDR1 SGHRS, CDR2 YFSETQ. CDR3 in DNA: TGCGCCAGCAGCTTTGGCAATCCGGGACAGGCCTCCTACGAGCAGTACTTC. Its translation is CASSFGNPGQASYEQYF.

The chain couples TRBV6-6 to TRBJ2-1; TRBD2 matches 8 bases. Losses at the gene ends were 5 bases for V and 5 bases for J; bases not matched to a gene: 8. The CDR3 has 15 amino acids. The germline CDR1 and CDR2 sequences are MNHNY and SVGAGI (reference sequence). This CDR3 reads CASSRGLAGDNEQFF. As DNA, the CDR3 is TGTGCCAGCAGTCGGGGGCTAGCGGGCGACAATGAGCAGTTCTTC.

This clone was seen only a few times. The chain recombines TRBV7-9 with TRBJ1-2; a weak D match, TRBD1 (5 bases). The CDR3 is made up of 15 amino acids. Germline values: CDR1 SEHNR, CDR2 FQNEAQ (reference sequence). V was clipped by 7 bases and J by 2 bases, with 17 bases between them. The CDR3 is CASIPRGDSNYGYTF. CDR3 DNA: TGTGCCAGCATCCCTAGGGGTGATTCAAACTATGGCTACACCTTC. Full variable domain (remainder filled in from reference TRBV7-9 and TRBJ1-2): DTGVSQNPRHKITKRGQNVTFRCDPISEHNRLYWYRQTLGQGPEFLTYFQNEAQLEKSRLLSDRFSAERPKGSFSTLEIQRTEQGDSAMYLCASIPRGDSNYGYTFGSGTRLTVV.

The chain links TRBV7-2 to TRBJ2-4; 10 bases fit TRBD2. J was trimmed by 6 bases and V by 3 bases; bases with no gene match: 14. There are 18 residues in the CDR3. Germline lookup yields CDR1 SGHTA and CDR2 FQGNSA. The CDR3 loop is CASSFDRASGSGINIQYF. The CDR3 coding sequence is TGTGCCAGCAGCTTCGACCGGGCTAGCGGGAGCGGGATAAACATTCAGTACTTC.

This sequence joins TRBV4-1 and TRBJ2-1, with D perhaps TRBD2 (6 bases). Trimming removed 4 bases at V and 0 bases at J, with 10 bases between. Germline V gene data show CDR1 as MGHRA and CDR2 as YSYEKL. The CDR3 consists of 15 residues. Written as DNA, the CDR3 is TGCGCCAGCAGCCCGTACGGGAGCTCCTACAATGAGCAGTTCTTC. Its protein product is CASSPYGSSYNEQFF.